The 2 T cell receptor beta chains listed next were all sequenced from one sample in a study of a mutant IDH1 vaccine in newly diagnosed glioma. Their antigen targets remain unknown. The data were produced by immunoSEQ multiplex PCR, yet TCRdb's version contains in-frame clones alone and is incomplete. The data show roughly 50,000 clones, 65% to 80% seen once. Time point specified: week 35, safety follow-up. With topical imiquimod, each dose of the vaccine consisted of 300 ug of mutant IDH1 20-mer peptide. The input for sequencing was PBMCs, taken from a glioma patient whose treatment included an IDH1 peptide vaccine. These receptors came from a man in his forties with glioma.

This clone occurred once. CDR3 coding DNA: TGTGCCATCAGTCCCCAGGGGGCCAGGGCTGGAAACACCATATATTTT. Amino acid sequence: CAISPQGARAGNTIYF. This chain links TRBV10-3 with TRBJ1-3, with 8 positions matching TRBD1. The V gene's germline CDR1 is ENHRY and CDR2 SYGVKD. With V trimmed by 5 bases and J by 2 bases, 8 bases remained unmatched. The CDR3 contains 16 residues.

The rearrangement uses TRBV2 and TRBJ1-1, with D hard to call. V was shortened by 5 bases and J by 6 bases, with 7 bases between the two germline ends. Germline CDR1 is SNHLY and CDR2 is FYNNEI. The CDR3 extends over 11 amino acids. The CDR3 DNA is TGTGCCAGCAGTCCGGCAGCTGAAGCTTTCTTT. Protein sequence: CASSPAAEAFF. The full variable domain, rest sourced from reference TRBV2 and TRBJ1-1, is EPEVTQTPSHQVTQMGQEVILRCVPISNHLYFYWYRQILGQKVEFLVSFYNNEISEKSEIFDDQFSVERPDGSNFTLKIRSTKLEDSAMYFCASSPAAEAFFGQGTRLTVV.